This record looks at one T cell receptor (beta chain) sequence and its context. Its antigen is unidentified. This entry belongs to a study of T cell responses to AZD1222 COVID-19 vaccine. About the study: Timing groups of about 4 and about 12 weeks for second doses were pooled.

TCRdb keeps only in-frame clones here, not all; method: immunoSEQ multiplex PCR. This table has approximately 190,000 clones, more than 75% appearing once. Findings of the study overall: Donor demographics were predominantly white British with a female majority; clonal diversity may be underestimated. Spike-specific TCRs gained breadth and depth after people received two AZD1222 doses. Mapped onto spike, vaccine-associated CD4 TCRs spanned it and were dominant at 160-218 and 743-854.

This sequence was found in an adult in good health. Here the sequenced sample was peripheral blood, taken on day 0 of AZD1222 vaccination.

CDR3 nucleotide sequence: TGTGCCAGCAGCTTAGTGGCAGGCGAGCAGTACTTC. This translates into CASSLVAGEQYF. V usage is TRBV7-9 and J usage is TRBJ2-7; D is unresolved. The CDR3 is 12 amino acids. Germline lookup yields CDR1 SEHNR and CDR2 FQNEAQ (reference sequence). Between the trimmed V and J ends, which lost 1 base and 6 bases, there was a span of 7 bases.